This passage covers 15 T cell receptor beta chains from one sample sequenced in a study of cytomegalovirus exposure and HLA in healthy donors. PCR amplification relied on 60 Vbeta primers (plus 13 Jbeta primers). Profiled with immunoSEQ multiplex PCR; TCRdb holds only in-frame clones, not every one. The sample shows around 75,000 clones, more than 75% of them seen only once. Sequenced: PBMCs. These receptors came from a man younger than 30 in good health and CMV-seronegative.

This clone showed up just once. The gene calls are TRBV7-8 and TRBJ1-1; D is unresolved. The CDR3 totals 13 residues. Trimming cost V 0 bases and J 8 bases, with 10 bases left between them. The germline V gene encodes CDR1 SGHVS and CDR2 FQNEAQ. CDR3 DNA sequence: TGTGCCAGCAGCTTAGCGCGGGGAGCCGAAGCTTTCTTT. Amino acid sequence: CASSLARGAEAFF. The full variable domain, with the rest looked up from reference TRBV7-8 and TRBJ1-1, is GAGVSQSPRYKVAKRGQDVALRCDPISGHVSLFWYQQALGQGPEFLTYFQNEAQLDKSGLPSDRFFAERPEGSVSTLKIQRTQQEDSAVYLCASSLARGAEAFFGQGTRLTVV.

This rearrangement joins TRBV6-1 to TRBJ2-5, with D possibly TRBD2 on 6 matching bases. This CDR3 region has 16 residues. In germline, CDR1 is MNHNS, CDR2 SASEGT. Trimming stripped 4 bases from V and 2 bases from J, with 17 bases between. The chain's CDR3 is CASSVLGAAGQETQYF. CDR3 coding DNA: TGTGCCAGCAGTGTTCTTGGGGCTGCGGGACAAGAGACCCAGTACTTC.

This rearrangement joins TRBV4-3 to TRBJ2-1, with TRBD2 identical over 11 bases. V dropped 0 bases and J dropped 4; count of bases not matched to a gene: 2. In germline, CDR1 is LGHNA, CDR2 YSLEER. The CDR3 runs to 16 residues. CDR3 in DNA: TGCGCCAGCAGCCAAGAGGGACTAGCGGAGTACAATGAGCAGTTCTTC. Protein: CASSQEGLAEYNEQFF.

The chain carries TRBV1 and TRBJ1-1. TRBV1 is noted as a pseudogene. The CDR3 consists of 18 residues. CDR3 region: CTSSRVPGGKPMNTEAFF. For the CDR3, the DNA is TGCACCAGCAGCCGTGTCCCGGGGGGAAAACCCATGAACACTGAAGCTTTCTTT.

This sequence joins TRBV21-1 and TRBJ2-1; the table calls TRBD2, which could not be checked here. TRBV21-1 is designated a pseudogene. CDR3 length equals 15 residues. CDR3 in amino acids: CASSKWAGGQREQFF. CDR3 nucleotide sequence: TGTGCCAGCAGCAAATGGGCGGGGGGGCAGCGCGAGCAGTTCTTC.

This chain connects TRBV5-6 to TRBJ2-7; possible D gene TRBD1, 6 bases. Trimming left V 2 bases short and J 5 bases short, with 14 bases between. This CDR3 comprises 14 residues. Germline V gives CDR1 SGHDT, CDR2 YYEEEE. CDR3 in amino acids: CASSFLQGTDEQYF. DNA for the CDR3: TGTGCCAGCAGCTTTCTACAGGGCACCGACGAGCAGTACTTC.

The J gene is TRBJ2-5, the V gene TRBV13; 8 bases are a match to TRBD2. This CDR3 spans 14 amino acids. In germline, CDR1 is PRHDT, CDR2 FYEKMQ (reference sequence). Trimming cost V 5 bases and J 0 bases; bases outside gene matches: 2. As DNA, the CDR3 is TGTGCCAGCAGCCAACTAGCGGACCAAGAGACCCAGTACTTC. Translated, it gives CASSQLADQETQYF. Looking up the rest from reference TRBV13 and TRBJ2-5 gives the full variable domain: AAGVIQSPRHLIKEKRETATLKCYPIPRHDTVYWYQQGPGQDPQFLISFYEKMQSDKGSIPDRFSAQQFSDYHSELNMSSLELGDSALYFCASSQLADQETQYFGPGTRLLVL.

This clone came up a few times. V usage is TRBV6-1 and J usage is TRBJ1-5, with D possibly matching TRBD1 (6 bases). The CDR3 covers 15 residues. Trimming left V 4 bases short and J 1 base short, with 11 bases between. Germline CDR1 is MNHNS and CDR2 is SASEGT. The CDR3 loop reads CASSVGRGSNQPQHF. In DNA, the CDR3 is TGTGCCAGCAGTGTCGGTAGGGGGAGCAATCAGCCCCAGCATTTT.

This clone was counted between two and nine times. V is TRBV5-1 and J is TRBJ2-1; 7 positions match TRBD1. The CDR3 totals 14 residues. The V and J ends lost 3 bases and 8 bases, in that order; junction bases with no gene match: 8. Looked up from germline, CDR1 is SGHRS and CDR2 is YFSETQ. In nucleotides, the CDR3 is TGCGCCAGCAGCTCCGACAGGGTACGGCATGAGCAGTTCTTC. It encodes CASSSDRVRHEQFF.

This rearrangement joins TRBV9 to TRBJ2-7; a possible D gene is TRBD2 (6 bases). The CDR3 length is 14 residues. Germline assignment: CDR1 SGDLS and CDR2 YYNGEE. V lost 6 bases and J lost 2, with 15 bases in between. CDR3 nucleotides: TGTGCCAGCAACTCGGACGGGGGTACCTACGAGCAGTACTTC. It translates to CASNSDGGTYEQYF.

The chain recombines TRBV9 with TRBJ2-5; 7 bases line up with TRBD1. V trimming: 5 bases; J trimming: 2 bases; junction bases outside the gene matches: 0. CDR1 and CDR2 (germline): SGDLS, YYNGEE. This CDR3 is 12 amino acids long. CDR3 DNA: TGTGCCAGCAGGGGACAGCAAGAGACCCAGTACTTC. Amino acids: CASRGQQETQYF.

This clone has a handful of counts. The chain links TRBV27 to TRBJ1-5; 8 nucleotides line up with TRBD1. V shed 6 bases and J 3 bases; nucleotides not matched to a gene: 7. Germline values: CDR1 MNHEY, CDR2 SMNVEV (reference sequence). The CDR3 totals 15 residues. The CDR3 protein is CASSQGQGPNQPQHF. The CDR3 coding sequence is TGTGCCAGCAGCCAAGGACAGGGACCCAATCAGCCCCAGCATTTT.

V gene TRBV10-3 combines with J gene TRBJ2-5, with D possibly matching TRBD1 (7 bases). Trimming left V 3 bases short and J 5 bases short, with 13 bases between. The CDR3 is 14 amino acids. From germline, CDR1 is ENHRY and CDR2 SYGVKD. CDR3 amino acids: CAISEGQGGETQYF. The CDR3 bases are TGTGCCATCAGTGAAGGGCAGGGGGGCGAGACCCAGTACTTC.

The chain employs TRBV5-1 and TRBJ2-5; 8 bases align to TRBD1. Trimming cost V 2 bases and J 3 bases; bases outside gene matches: 12. Germline V CDR1 and CDR2: SGHRS, YFSETQ. The CDR3 length is 17 residues. The CDR3 coding sequence is TGCGCCAGCAGCTTAAAACTGACAGGGGCCTTCAAAGAGACCCAGTACTTC. It yields the protein CASSLKLTGAFKETQYF.

The chain joins TRBV7-3 to TRBJ2-2; 8 bases agree with TRBD1. Trimming cost V 3 bases and J 5 bases; bases outside gene matches: 2. The CDR3 extends over 14 amino acids. Germline values: CDR1 SGHTA, CDR2 FQGTGA. In nucleotides, the CDR3 is TGTGCCAGCAGCTTCACAGGGGGGACCGGGGAGCTGTTTTTT. It specifies CASSFTGGTGELFF.